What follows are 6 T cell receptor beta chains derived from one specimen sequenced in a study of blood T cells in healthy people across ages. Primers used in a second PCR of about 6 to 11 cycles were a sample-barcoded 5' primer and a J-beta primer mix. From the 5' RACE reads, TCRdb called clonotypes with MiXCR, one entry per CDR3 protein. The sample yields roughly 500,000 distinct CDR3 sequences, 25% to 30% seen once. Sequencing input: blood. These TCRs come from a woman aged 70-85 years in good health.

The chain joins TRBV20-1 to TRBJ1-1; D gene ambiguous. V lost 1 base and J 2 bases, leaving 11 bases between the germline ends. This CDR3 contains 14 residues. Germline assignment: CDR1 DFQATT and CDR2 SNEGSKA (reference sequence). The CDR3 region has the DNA TGCAGTGCTAGAGCTCGTCCCATAAACACTGAAGCTTTCTTT. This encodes CSARARPINTEAFF.

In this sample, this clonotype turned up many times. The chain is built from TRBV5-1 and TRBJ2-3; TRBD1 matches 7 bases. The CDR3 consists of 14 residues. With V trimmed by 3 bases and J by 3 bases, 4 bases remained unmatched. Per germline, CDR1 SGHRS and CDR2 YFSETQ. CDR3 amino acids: CASSSGQNTDTQYF. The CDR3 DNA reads TGCGCCAGCAGCTCGGGACAGAATACAGATACGCAGTATTTT. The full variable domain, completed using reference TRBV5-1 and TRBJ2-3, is KAGVTQTPRYLIKTRGQQVTLSCSPISGHRSVSWYQQTPGQGLQFLFEYFSETQRNKGNFPGRFSGRQFSNSRSEMNVSTLELGDSALYLCASSSGQNTDTQYFGPGTRLTVL.

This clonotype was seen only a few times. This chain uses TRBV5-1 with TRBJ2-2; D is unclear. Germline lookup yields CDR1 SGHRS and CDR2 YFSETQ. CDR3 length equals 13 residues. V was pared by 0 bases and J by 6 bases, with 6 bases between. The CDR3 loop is CASSLAVSGELFF. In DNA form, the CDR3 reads TGCGCCAGCAGCTTGGCAGTTTCCGGGGAGCTGTTTTTT.

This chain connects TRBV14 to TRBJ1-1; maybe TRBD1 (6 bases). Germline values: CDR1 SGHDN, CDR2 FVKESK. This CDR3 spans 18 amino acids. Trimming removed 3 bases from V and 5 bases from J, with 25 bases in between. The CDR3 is CASSQMTGTRARGTEAFF. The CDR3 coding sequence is TGTGCCAGCAGCCAGATGACCGGGACAAGGGCGAGGGGAACTGAAGCTTTCTTT.

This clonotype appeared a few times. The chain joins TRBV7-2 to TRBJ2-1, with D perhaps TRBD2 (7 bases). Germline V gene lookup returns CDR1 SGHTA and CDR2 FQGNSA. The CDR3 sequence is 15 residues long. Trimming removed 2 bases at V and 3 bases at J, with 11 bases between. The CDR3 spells CASSLWGGRYNEQFF. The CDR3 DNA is TGTGCCAGCAGCTTATGGGGGGGGCGCTACAATGAGCAGTTCTTC.

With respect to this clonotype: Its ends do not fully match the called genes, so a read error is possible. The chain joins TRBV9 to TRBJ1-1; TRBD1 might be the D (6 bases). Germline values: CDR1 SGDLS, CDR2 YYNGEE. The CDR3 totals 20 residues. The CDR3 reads CVSSSSTSGGGWGAHTEAFF. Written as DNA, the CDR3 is TGTGTCAGCAGCTCAAGTACATCAGGTGGGGGCTGGGGCGCCCACACTGAAGCTTTCTTT.